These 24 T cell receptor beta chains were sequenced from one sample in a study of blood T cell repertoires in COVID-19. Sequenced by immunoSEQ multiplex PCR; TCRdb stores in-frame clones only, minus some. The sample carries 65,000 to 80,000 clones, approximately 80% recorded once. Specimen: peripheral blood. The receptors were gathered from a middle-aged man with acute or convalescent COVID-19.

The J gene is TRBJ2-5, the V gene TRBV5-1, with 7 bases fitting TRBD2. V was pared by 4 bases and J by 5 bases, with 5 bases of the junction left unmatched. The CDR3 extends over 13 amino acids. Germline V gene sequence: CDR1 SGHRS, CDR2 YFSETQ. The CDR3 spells CASSPTSLETQYF. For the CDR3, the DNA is TGCGCCAGCAGCCCGACTAGCTTGGAGACCCAGTACTTC.

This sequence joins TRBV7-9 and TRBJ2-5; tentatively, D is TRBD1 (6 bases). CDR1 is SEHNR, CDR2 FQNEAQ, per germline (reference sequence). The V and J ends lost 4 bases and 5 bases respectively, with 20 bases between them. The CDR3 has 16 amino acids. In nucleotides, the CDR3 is TGTGCCAGCAGCTCATCCCCCGCCACAGGGAGTGAGACCCAGTACTTC. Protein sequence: CASSSSPATGSETQYF.

As DNA, the CDR3 is TGCGCCAGCAGCTTGGCCCCTGGACAGAGCTACGAGCAGTACTTC. This codes for CASSLAPGQSYEQYF. The chain is built from TRBV5-1 and TRBJ2-7, with D maybe TRBD1 (6 bases). Germline assignment: CDR1 SGHRS and CDR2 YFSETQ. V lost 0 bases, J lost 3 bases, and 13 bases lay in between. The CDR3 has 15 amino acids.

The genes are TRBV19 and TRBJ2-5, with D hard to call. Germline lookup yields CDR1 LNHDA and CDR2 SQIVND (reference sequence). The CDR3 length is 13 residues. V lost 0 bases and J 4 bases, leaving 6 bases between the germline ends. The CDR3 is CASSIDRLETQYF. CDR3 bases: TGTGCCAGTAGTATAGATCGGTTAGAGACCCAGTACTTC. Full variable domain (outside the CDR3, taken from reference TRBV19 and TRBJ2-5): DGGITQSPKYLFRKEGQNVTLSCEQNLNHDAMYWYRQDPGQGLRLIYYSQIVNDFQKGDIAEGYSVSREKKESFPLTVTSAQKNPTAFYLCASSIDRLETQYFGPGTRLLVL.

Written as DNA, the CDR3 is TGTGCCAGCTCACCGGCAGGGATATCGGGTTCACCCCTCCACTTT. Translation: CASSPAGISGSPLHF. This chain connects TRBV18 to TRBJ1-6; D might be TRBD1 (5 bases). V shed 3 bases and J shed 9 bases, with 15 bases lying between them. The CDR3 contains 15 residues. The V gene's germline CDR1 is KGHSH and CDR2 LQKENI.

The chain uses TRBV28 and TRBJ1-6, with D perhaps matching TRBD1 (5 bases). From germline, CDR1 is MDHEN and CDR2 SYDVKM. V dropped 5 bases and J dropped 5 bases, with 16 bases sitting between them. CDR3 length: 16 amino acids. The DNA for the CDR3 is TGTGCCAGCAGTCTAGGCGGGACGCCGAATAATTCACCCCTCCACTTT. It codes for CASSLGGTPNNSPLHF. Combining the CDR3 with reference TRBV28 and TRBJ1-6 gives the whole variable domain DVKVTQSSRYLVKRTGEKVFLECVQDMDHENMFWYRQDPGLGLRLIYFSYDVKMKEKGDIPEGYSVSREKKERFSLILESASTNQTSMYLCASSLGGTPNNSPLHFGNGTRLTVT.

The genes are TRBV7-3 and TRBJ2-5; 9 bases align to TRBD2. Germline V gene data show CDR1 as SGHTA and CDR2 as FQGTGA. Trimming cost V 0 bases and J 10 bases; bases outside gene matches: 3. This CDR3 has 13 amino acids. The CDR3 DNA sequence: TGTGCCAGCAGCTTAACCAGGACTAGCGACCAGTACTTC. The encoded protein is CASSLTRTSDQYF.

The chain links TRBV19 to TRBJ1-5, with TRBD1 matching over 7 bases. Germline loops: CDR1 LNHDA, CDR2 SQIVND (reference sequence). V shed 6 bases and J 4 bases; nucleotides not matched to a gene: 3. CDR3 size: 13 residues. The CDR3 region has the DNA TGTGCCAGTAGCTTCAGGGGGAATCAGCCCCAGCATTTT. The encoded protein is CASSFRGNQPQHF.

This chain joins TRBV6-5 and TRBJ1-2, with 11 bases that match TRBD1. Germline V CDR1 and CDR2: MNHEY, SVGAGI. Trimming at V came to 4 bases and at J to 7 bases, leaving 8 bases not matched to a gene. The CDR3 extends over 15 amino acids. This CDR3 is CASSSLPDRGLGYTF. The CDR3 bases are TGTGCCAGCAGTTCCCTCCCGGACAGGGGGCTTGGCTACACCTTC.

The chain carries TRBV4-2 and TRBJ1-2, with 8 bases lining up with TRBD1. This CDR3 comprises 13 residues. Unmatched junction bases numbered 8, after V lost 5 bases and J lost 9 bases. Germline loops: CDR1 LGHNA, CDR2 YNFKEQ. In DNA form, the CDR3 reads TGTGCCAGCAGCGACCGGGACAGGCGGCGCTACACCTTC. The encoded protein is CASSDRDRRRYTF.

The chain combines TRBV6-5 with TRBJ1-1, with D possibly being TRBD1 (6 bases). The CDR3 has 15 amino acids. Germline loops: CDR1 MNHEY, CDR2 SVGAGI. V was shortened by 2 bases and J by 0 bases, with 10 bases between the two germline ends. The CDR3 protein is CASSYERGMNTEAFF. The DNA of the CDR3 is TGTGCCAGCAGTTACGAGAGGGGGATGAACACTGAAGCTTTCTTT.

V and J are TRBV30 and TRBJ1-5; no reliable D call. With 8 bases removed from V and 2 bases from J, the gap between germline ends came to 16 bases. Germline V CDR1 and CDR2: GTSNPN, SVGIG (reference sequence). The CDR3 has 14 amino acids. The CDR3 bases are TGTGCCGCGGGTGGAGGGCATGGCAATCAGCCCCAGCATTTT. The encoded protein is CAAGGGHGNQPQHF.

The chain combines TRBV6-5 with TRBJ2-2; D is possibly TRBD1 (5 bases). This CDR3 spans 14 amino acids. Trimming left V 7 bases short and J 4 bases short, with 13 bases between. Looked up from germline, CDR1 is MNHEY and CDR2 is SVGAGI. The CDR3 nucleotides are TGTGCCAGCAACTACCAGGGTGGCACCGGGGAGCTGTTTTTT. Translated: CASNYQGGTGELFF.

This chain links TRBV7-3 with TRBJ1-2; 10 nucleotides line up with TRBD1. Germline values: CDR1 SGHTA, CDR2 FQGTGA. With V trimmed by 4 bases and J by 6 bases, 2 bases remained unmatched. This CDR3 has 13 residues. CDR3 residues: CASSSGTGDGYTF. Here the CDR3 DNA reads TGTGCCAGCAGCTCAGGGACAGGGGATGGCTACACCTTC.

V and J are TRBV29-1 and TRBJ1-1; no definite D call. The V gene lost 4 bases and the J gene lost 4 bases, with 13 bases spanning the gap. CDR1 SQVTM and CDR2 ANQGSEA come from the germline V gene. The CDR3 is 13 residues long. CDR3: CSVGAGKGTEAFF. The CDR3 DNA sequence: TGCAGCGTTGGGGCGGGGAAGGGCACTGAAGCTTTCTTT.

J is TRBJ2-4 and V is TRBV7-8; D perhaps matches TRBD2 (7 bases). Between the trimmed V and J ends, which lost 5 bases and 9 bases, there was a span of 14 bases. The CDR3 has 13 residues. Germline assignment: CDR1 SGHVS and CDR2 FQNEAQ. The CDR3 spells CASSLQGGGIQYF. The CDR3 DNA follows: TGTGCCAGCAGCCTCCAGGGAGGGGGCATTCAGTACTTC.

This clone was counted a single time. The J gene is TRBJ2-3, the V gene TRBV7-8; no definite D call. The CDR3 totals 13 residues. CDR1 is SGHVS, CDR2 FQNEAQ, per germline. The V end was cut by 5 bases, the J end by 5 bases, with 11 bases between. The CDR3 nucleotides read TGTGCCAGCAGCCAAGGAAGACTAGATACGCAGTATTTT. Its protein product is CASSQGRLDTQYF.

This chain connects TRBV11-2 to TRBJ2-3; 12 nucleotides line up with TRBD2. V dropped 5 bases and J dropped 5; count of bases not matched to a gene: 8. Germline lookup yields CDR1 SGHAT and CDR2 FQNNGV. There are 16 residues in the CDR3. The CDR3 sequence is CASSDGLAGKVDTQYF. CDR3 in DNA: TGTGCCAGCAGCGATGGACTAGCGGGGAAGGTAGATACGCAGTATTTT.

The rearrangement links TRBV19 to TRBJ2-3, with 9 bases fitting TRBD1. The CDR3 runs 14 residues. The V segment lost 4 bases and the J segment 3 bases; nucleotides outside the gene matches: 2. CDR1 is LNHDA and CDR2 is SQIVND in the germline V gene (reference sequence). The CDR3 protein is CASSTQGATDTQYF. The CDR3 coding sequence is TGTGCCAGTAGTACACAGGGGGCAACAGATACGCAGTATTTT.

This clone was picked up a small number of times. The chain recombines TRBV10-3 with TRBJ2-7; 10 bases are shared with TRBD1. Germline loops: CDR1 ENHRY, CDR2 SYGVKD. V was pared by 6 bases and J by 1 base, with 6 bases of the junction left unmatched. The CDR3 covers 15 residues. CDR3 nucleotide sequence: TGTGCCATCAGCAAGGACAGGGGGGGGTCCTACGAGCAGTACTTC. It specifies CAISKDRGGSYEQYF.

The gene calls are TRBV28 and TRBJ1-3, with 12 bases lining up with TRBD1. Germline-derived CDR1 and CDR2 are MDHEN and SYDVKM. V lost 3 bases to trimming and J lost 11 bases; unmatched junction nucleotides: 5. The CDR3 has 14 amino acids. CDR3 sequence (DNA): TGTGCCAGCAGTTTTTCCGGGACAGGGGGCTCCATATATTTT. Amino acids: CASSFSGTGGSIYF.

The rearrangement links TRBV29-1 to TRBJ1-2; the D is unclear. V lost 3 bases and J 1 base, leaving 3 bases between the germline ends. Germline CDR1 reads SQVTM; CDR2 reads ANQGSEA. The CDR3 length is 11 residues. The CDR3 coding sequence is TGCAGCGTTGACCTTAACTATGGCTACACCTTC. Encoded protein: CSVDLNYGYTF. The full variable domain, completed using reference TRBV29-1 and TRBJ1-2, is SAVISQKPSRDICQRGTSLTIQCQVDSQVTMMFWYRQQPGQSLTLIATANQGSEATYESGFVIDKFPISRPNLTFSTLTVSNMSPEDSSIYLCSVDLNYGYTFGSGTRLTVV.

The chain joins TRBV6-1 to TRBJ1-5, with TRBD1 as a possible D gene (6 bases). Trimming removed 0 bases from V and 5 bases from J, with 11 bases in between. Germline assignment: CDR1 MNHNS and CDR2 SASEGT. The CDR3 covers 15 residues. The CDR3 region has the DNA TGTGCCAGCAGTGAAGCGCAGGGGCGCCATCAGCCCCAGCATTTT. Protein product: CASSEAQGRHQPQHF.

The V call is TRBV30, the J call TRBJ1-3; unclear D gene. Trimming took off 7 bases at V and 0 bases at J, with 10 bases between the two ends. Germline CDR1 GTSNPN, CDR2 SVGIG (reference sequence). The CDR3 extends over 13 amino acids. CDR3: CALASHSGNTIYF. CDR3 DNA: TGTGCCTTGGCCTCTCACTCTGGAAACACCATATATTTT.